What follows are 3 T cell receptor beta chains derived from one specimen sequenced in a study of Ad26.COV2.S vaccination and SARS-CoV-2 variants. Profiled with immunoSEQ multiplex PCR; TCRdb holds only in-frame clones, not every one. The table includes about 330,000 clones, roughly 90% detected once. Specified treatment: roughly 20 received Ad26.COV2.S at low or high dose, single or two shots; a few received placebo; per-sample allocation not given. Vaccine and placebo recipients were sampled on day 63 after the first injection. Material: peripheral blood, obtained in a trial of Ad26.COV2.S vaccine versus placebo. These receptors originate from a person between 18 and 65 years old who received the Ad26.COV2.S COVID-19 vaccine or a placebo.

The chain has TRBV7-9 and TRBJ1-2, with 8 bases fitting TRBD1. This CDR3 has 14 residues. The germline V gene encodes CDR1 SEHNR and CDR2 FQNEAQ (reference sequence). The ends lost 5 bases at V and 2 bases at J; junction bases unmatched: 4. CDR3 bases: TGTGCCAGCAGCCTACAGGGGGAGAACTATGGCTACACCTTC. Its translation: CASSLQGENYGYTF.

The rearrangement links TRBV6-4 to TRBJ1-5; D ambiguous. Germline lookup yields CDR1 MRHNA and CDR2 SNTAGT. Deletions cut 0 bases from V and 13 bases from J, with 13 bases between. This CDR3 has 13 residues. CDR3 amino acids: CASSDSNSGSQHF. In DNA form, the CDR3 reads TGTGCCAGCAGTGACTCAAATAGTGGGAGTCAGCATTTT.

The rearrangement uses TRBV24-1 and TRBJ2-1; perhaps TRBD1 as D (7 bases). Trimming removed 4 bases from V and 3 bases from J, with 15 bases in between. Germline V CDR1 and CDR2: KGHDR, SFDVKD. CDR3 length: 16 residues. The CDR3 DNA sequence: TGTGCCACCAGTGAAAGTCAGGGGGGTTTCTACAATGAGCAGTTCTTC. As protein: CATSESQGGFYNEQFF.